This T cell receptor (beta chain) appears in the sequencing data of a study of memory CD4+ T cells and cytomegalovirus serostatus. Findings and limits, study-wide: Suggested: most of the CMV-linked TCR signature lies in CD4+ memory cells. CD4+ memory repertoires contained about two fifths of the 164 reported CMV TCRbeta sequences.

As concerns this clone: Its target is unknown.

TCRdb's copy holds only in-frame clones and misses some; the assay was immunoSEQ multiplex PCR. Here the sample spans under 55,000 clones, just under 80% being singletons. The CDR3 extends over 16 amino acids. The germline gives CDR1 SGHDT, CDR2 YYEEEE. Trimming cost V 4 bases and J 4 bases; bases outside gene matches: 13. The sort gate was single viable CD3+CD4+CD8-CD45RO+ cells for memory CD4+ T cells. The chain is built from TRBV5-6 and TRBJ2-7, with 8 bases that match TRBD1. Sample: memory CD4+ T cells from blood. This clonotype was obtained from an adult in good health and CMV-seronegative. CDR3 in amino acids: CASSEPGQATAYEQYF. The CDR3 nucleotides are TGTGCCAGCAGCGAACCGGGACAGGCTACCGCTTACGAGCAGTACTTC.